This T cell receptor beta chain appears in the sequencing data of a study of early T cells in non-severe SARS-CoV-2 infection. On the study more broadly: Unsorted whole blood bulk RNA was sequenced, with unpaired chains.

One entry per CDR3 protein results from TCRdb running MiXCR on the 5' RACE reads. The sample lists roughly 53,000 distinct CDR3 sequences; about a tenth were seen once. Trimming took off 1 base at V and 5 bases at J, with 9 bases between the two ends. The CDR3 length is 14 residues. The germline gives CDR1 LGHNT, CDR2 FRNRAP. Material for sequencing was whole blood. The V gene is TRBV12-5, the J gene TRBJ1-3; D gene ambiguous. The clonotype comes from an adult who was a healthcare worker with PCR-confirmed SARS-CoV-2 infection or an uninfected control (not recorded which). DNA for the CDR3: TGTGCTAGTGGTTTGGGTCCAGACCGAAACACCATATATTTT. The encoded protein is CASGLGPDRNTIYF.